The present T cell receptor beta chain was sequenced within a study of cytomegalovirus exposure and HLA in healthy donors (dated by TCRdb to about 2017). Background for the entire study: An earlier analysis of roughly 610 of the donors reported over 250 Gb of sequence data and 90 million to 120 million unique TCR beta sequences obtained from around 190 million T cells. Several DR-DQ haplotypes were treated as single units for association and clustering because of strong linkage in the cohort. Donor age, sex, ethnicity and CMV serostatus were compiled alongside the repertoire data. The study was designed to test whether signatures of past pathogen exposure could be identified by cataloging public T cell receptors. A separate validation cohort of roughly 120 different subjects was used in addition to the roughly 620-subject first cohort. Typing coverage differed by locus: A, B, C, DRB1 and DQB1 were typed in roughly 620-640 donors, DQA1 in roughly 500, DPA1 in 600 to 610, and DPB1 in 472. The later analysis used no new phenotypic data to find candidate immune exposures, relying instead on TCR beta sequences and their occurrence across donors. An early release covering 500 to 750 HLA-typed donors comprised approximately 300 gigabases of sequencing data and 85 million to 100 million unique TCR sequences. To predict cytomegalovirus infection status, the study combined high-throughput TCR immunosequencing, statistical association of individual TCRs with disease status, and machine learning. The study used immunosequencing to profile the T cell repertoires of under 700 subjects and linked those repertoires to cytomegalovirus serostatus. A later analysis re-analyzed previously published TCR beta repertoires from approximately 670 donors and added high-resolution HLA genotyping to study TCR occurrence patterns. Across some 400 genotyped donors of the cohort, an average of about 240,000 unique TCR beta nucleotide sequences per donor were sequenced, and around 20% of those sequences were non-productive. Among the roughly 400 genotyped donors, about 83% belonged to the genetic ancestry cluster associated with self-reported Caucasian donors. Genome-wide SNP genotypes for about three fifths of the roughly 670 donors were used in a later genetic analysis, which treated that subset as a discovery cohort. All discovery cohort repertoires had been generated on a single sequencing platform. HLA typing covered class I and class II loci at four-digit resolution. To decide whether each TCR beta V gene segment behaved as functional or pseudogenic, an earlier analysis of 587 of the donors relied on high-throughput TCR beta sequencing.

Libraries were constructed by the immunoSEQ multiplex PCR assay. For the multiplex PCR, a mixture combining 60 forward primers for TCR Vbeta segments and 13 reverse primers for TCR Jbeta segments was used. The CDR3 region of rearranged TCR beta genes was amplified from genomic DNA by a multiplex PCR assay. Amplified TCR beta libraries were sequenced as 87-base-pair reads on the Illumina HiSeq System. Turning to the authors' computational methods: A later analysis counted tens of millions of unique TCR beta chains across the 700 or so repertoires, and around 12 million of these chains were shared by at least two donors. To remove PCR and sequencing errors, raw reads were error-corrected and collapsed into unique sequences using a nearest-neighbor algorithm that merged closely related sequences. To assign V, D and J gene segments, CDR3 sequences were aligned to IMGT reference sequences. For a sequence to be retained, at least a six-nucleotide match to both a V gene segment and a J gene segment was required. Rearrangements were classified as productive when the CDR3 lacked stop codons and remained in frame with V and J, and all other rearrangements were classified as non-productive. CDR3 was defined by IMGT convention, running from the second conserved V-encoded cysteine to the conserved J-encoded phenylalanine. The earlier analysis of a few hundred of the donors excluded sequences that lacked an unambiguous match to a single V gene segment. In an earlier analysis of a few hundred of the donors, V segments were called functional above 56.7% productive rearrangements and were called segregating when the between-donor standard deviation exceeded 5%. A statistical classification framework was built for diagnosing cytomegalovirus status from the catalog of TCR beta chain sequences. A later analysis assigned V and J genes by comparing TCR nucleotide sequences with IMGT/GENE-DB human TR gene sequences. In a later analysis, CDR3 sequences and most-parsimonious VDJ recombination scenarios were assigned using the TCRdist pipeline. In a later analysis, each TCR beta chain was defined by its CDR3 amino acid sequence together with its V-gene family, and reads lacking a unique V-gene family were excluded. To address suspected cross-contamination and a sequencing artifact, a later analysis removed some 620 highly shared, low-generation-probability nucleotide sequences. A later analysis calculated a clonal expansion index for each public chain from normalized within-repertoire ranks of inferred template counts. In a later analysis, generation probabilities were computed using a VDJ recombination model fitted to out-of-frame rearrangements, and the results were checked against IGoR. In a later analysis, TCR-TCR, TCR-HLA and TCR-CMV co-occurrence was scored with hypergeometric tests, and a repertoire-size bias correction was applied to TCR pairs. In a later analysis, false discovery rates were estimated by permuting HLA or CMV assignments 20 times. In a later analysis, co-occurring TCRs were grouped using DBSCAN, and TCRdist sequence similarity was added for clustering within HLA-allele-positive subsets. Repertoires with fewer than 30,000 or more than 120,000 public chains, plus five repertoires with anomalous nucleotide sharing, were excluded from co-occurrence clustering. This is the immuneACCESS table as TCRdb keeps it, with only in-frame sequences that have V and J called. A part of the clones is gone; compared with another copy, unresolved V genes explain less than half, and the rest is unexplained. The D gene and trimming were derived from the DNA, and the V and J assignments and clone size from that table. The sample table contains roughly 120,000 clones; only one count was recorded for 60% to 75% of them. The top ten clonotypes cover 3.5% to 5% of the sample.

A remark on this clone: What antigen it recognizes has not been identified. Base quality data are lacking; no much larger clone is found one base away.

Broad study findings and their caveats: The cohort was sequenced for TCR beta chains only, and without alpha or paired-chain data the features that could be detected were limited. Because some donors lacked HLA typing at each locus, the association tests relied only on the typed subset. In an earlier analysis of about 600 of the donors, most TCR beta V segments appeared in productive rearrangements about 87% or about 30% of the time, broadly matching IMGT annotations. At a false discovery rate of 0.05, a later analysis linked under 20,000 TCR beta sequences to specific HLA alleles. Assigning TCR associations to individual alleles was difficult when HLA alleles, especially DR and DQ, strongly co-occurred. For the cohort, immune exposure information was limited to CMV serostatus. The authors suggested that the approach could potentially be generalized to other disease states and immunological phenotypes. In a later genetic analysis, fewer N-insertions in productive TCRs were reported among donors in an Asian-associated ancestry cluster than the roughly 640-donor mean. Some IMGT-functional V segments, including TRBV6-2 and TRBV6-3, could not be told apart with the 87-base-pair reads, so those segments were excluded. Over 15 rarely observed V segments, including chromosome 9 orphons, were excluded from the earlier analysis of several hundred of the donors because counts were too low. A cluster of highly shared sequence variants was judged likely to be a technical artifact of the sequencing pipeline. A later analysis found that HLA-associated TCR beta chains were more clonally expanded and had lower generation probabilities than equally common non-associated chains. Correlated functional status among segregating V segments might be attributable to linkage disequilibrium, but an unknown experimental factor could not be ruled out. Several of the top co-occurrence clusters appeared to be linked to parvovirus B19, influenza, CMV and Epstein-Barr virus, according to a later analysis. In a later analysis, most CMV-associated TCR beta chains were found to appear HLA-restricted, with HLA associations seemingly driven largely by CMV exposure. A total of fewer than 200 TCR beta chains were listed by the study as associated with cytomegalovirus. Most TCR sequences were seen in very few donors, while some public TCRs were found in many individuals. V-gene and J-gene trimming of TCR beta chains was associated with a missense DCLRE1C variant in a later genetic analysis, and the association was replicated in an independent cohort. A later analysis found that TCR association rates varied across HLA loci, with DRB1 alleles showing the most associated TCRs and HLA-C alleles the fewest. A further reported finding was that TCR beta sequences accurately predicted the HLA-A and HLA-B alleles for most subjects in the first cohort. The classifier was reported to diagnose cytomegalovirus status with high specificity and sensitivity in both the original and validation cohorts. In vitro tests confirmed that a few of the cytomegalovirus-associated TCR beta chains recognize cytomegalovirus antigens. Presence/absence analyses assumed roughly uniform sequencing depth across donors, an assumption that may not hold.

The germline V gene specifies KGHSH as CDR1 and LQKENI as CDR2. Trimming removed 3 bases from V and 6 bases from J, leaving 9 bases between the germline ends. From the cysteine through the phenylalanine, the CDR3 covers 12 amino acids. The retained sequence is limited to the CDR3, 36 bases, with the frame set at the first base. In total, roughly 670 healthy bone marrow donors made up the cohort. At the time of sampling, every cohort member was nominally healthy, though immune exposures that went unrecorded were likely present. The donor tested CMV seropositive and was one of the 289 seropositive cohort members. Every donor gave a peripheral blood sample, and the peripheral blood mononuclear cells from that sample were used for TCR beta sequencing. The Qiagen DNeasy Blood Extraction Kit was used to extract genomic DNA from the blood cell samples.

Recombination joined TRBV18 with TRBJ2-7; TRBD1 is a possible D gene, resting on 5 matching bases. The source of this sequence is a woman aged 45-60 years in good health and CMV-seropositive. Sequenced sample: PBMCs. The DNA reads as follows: TGTGCCAGCTCACCTGGACAAGGCGAGCAGTACTTC. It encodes CASSPGQGEQYF.